This T cell receptor beta chain was recovered during a study of cytomegalovirus exposure and HLA in healthy donors. The overall study: Tens of millions of unique TCRs from HLA-typed donors were held in an early release of data. Study conclusions and caveats: An apparent linkage of common viral pathogens to several of the most significant clusters emerged in a later analysis. Indistinguishability led to the exclusion of some V segments, TRBV6-2 and TRBV6-3 included. Roughly uniform depth of sequencing across donors was assumed in presence/absence analyses.

Germline V gene data show CDR1 as MNHEY and CDR2 as SVGAGI. V dropped 6 bases and J dropped 7 bases, with 21 bases sitting between them. This CDR3 spans 15 amino acids. In the PCR, 60 Vbeta and 13 Jbeta primers were used. Clones were read by immunoSEQ multiplex PCR, and TCRdb kept only the in-frame ones, dropping some. The data contain around 160,000 clones, roughly 80% of them singletons. Concerning this clone itself: Its target is not known.

The sequencing input was PBMCs. This TCR derives from a woman in her forties in good health and CMV-seropositive. The chain is built from TRBV6-5 and TRBJ2-5, with D possibly TRBD1 on 6 matching bases. In DNA, the CDR3 is TGTGCCAGCAGGGCAACAGGGAGTGTTGGGGGGACCCAGTACTTC. Translating it yields CASRATGSVGGTQYF.